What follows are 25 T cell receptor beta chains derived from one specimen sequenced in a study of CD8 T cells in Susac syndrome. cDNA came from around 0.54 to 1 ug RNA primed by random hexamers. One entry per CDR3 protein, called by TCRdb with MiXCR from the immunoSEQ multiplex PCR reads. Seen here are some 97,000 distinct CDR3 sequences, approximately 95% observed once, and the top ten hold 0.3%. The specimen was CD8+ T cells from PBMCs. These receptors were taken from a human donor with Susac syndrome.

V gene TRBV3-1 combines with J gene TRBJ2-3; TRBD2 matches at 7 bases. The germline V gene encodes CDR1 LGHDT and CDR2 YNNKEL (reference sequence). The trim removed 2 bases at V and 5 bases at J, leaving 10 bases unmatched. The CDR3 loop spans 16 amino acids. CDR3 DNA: TGTGCCAGCAGCCAAATGGCGGGAGCGCGCGGAGATACGCAGTATTTT. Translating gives CASSQMAGARGDTQYF.

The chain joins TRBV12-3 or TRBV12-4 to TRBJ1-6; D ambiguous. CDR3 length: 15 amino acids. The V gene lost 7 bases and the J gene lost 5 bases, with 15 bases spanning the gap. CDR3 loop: CASKRVPGDNSPLHF. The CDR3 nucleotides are TGTGCCAGCAAACGAGTTCCCGGCGATAATTCACCCCTCCACTTT.

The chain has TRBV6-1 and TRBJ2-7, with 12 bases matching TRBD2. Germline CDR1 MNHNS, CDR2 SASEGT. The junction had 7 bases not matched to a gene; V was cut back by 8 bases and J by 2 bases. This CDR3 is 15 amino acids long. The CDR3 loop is CASELTSGGTYEQYF. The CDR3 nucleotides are TGTGCCAGCGAGCTGACTAGCGGGGGAACCTACGAGCAGTACTTC.

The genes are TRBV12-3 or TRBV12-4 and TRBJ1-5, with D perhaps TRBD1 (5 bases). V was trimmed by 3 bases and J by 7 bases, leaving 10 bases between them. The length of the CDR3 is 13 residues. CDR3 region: CASSFGGGQPQHF. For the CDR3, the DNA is TGTGCCAGCAGTTTCGGGGGTGGCCAGCCCCAGCATTTT.

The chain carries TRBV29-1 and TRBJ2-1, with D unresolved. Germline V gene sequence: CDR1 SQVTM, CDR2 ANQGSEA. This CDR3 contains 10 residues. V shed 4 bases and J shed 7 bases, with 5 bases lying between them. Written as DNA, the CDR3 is TGCAGCGTTGGCTTAAATGAGCAGTTCTTC. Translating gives CSVGLNEQFF.

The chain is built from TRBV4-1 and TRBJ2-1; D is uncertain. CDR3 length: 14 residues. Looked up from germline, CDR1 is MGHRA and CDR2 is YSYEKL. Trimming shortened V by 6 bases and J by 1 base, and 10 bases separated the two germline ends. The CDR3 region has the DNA TGCGCCAGCAGGGAATGGGGTTCCTACAATGAGCAGTTCTTC. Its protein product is CASREWGSYNEQFF.

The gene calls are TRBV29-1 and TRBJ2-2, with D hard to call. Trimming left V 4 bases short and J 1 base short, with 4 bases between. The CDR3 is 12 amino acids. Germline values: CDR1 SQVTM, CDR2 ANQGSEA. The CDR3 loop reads CSVALNTGELFF. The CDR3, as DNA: TGCAGCGTTGCATTGAACACCGGGGAGCTGTTTTTT.

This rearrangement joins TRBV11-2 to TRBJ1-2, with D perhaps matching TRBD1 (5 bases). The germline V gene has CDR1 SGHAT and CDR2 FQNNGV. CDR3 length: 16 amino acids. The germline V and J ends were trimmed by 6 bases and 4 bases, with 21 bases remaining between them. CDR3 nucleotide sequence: TGTGCCAGCAGACCGATCCGGGGGTATCGACTCTATGGCTACACCTTC. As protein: CASRPIRGYRLYGYTF.

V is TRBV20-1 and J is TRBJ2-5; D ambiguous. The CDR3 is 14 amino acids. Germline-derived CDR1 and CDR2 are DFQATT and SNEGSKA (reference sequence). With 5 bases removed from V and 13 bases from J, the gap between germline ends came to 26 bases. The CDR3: CSAALYGQPRPMYF. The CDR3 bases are TGCAGTGCTGCCCTCTACGGCCAGCCTAGACCCATGTACTTC.

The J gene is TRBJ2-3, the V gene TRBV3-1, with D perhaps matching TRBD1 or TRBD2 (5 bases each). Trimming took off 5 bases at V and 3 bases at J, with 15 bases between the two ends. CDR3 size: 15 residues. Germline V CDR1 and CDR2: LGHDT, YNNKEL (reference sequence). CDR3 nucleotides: TGTGCCAGCAGCTCCGGGACGATGAGTACAGATACGCAGTATTTT. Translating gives CASSSGTMSTDTQYF.

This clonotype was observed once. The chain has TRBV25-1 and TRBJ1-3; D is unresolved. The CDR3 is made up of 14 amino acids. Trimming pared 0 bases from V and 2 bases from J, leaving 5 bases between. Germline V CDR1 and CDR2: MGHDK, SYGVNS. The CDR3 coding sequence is TGTGCCAGCAGTGAATATGACACTGGAAACACCATATATTTT. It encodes CASSEYDTGNTIYF.

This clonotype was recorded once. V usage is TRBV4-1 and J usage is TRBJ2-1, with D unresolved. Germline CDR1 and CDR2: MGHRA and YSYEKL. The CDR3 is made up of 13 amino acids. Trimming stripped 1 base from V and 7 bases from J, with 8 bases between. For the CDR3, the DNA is TGCGCCAGCAGCCAAGGGCGGCGGAATGAGCAGTTCTTC. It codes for CASSQGRRNEQFF.

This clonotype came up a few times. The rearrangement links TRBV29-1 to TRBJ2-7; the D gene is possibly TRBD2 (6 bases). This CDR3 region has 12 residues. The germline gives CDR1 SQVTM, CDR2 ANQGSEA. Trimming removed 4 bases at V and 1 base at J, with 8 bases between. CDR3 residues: CSVVSGSYEQYF. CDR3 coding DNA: TGCAGCGTTGTTAGCGGATCCTACGAGCAGTACTTC.

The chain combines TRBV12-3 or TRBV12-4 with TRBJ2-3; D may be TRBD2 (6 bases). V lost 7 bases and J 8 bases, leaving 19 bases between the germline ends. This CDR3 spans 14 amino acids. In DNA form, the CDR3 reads TGTGCCAGCACCCCCATGGAGGGCCCGGGTACGCAGTATTTT. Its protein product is CASTPMEGPGTQYF.

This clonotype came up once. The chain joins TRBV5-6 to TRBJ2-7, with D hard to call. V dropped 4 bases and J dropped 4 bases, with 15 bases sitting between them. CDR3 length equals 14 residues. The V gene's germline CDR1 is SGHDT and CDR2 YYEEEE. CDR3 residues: CASSPVRAGYEQYF. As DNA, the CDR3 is TGTGCCAGCAGCCCTGTTCGTGCCGGGTACGAGCAGTACTTC.

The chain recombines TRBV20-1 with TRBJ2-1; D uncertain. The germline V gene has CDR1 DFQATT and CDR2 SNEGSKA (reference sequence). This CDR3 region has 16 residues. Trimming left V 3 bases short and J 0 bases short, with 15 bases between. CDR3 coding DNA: TGCAGTGCTAGTGCGCCACCCGCAGGCTCCTACAATGAGCAGTTCTTC. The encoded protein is CSASAPPAGSYNEQFF.

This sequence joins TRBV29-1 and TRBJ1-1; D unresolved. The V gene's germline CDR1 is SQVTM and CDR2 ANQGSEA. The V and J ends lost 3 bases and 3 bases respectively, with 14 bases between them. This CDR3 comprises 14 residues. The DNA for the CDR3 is TGCAGCGTTGATGCCCTTTATAGTGACACTGAAGCTTTCTTT. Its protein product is CSVDALYSDTEAFF.

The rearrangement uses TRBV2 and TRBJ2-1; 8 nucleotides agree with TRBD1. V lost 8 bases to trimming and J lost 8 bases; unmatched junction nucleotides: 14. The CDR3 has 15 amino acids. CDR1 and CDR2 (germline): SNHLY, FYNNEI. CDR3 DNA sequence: TGTGCCAGCGAAGTCGGGGCAGGGGGCAGAGATGAGCAGTTCTTC. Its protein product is CASEVGAGGRDEQFF.

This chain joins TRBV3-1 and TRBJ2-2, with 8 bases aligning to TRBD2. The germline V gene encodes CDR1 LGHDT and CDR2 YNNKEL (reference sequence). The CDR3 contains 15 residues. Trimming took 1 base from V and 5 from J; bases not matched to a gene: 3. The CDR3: CASSQGGLATGELFF. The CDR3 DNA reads TGTGCCAGCAGCCAAGGTGGACTAGCTACCGGGGAGCTGTTTTTT.

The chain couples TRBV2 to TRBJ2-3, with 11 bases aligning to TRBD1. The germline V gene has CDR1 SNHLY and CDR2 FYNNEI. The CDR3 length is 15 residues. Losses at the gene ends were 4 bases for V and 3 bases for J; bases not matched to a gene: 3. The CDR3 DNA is TGTGCCAGCAGTGTAGGGGACAGGGGGACAGATACGCAGTATTTT. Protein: CASSVGDRGTDTQYF.

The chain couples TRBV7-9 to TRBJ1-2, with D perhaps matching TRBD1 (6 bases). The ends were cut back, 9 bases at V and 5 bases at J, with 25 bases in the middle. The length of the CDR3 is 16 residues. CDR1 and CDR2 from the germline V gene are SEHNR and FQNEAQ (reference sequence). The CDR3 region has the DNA TGTGCCAGTAAGATGGACAGTCTCCCCGAAAAATATGGCTACACCTTC. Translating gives CASKMDSLPEKYGYTF.

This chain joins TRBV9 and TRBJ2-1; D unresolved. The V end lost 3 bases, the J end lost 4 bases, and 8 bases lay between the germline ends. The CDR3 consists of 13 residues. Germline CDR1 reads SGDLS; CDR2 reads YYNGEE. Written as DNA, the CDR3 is TGTGCCAGCAGCGCCCGCACGTACAATGAGCAGTTCTTC. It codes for CASSARTYNEQFF.

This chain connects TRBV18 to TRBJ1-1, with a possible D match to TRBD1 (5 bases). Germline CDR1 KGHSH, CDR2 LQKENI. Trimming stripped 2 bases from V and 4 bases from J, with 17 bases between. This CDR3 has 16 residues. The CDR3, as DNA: TGTGCCAGCTCACCAGAGCTTAAGACAGAGGCCACTGAAGCTTTCTTT. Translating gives CASSPELKTEATEAFF.

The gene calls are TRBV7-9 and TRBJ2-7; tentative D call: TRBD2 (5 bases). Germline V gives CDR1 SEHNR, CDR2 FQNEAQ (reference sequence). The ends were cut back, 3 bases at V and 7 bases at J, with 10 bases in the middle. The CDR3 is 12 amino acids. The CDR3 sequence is CASSFPSGEQYF. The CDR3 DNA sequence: TGTGCCAGCAGCTTTCCATCGGGGGAGCAGTACTTC.

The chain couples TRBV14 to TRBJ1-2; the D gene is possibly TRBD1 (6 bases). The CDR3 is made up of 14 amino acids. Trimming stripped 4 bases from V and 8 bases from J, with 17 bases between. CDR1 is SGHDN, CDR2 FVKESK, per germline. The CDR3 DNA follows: TGTGCCAGCAGCCTCCGGGACACGCGAGCCGGCTACACCTTC. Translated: CASSLRDTRAGYTF.